This T cell receptor beta chain was sequenced during a study of cytomegalovirus exposure and HLA in healthy donors. The primer mix had 60 Vbeta and 13 Jbeta primers. Libraries were prepared by immunoSEQ multiplex PCR; TCRdb keeps only in-frame clonotypes and omits some of them. The table has around 270,000 clones, over 70% seen once. Germline assignment: CDR1 MDHEN and CDR2 SYDVKM. The CDR3 runs to 13 residues. The germline V and J ends were trimmed by 11 bases and 7 bases, with 21 bases remaining between them. The sample consisted of PBMCs. The chain uses TRBV28 and TRBJ2-7; D perhaps matches TRBD1 (5 bases). This sequence originates from a girl aged 2 to 10 in good health and CMV-seronegative. The CDR3 reads CACTAPGRWEQYF. The CDR3 nucleotides are TGTGCCTGCACAGCTCCAGGGCGATGGGAGCAGTACTTC.